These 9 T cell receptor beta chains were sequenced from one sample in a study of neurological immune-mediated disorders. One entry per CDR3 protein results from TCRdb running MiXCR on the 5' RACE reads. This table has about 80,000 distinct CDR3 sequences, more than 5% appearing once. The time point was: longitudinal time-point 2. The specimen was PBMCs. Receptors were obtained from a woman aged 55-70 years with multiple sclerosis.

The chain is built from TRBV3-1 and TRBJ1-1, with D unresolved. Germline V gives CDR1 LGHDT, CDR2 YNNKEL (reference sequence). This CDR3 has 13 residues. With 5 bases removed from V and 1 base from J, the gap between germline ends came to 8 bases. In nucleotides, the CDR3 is TGTGCCAGCAGCTATACAGCGAACACTGAAGCTTTCTTT. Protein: CASSYTANTEAFF.

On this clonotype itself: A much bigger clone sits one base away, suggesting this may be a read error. CDR3 bases: TGTGTCAGCAGCTTCGATTCCCTCTCCGAGCAGTACTTC. Its protein product is CVSSFDSLSEQYF. This rearrangement joins TRBV11-1 to TRBJ2-7; D unresolved. The CDR3 is 13 residues long. CDR1 and CDR2 (germline): SGHAT, FQDESV (reference sequence).

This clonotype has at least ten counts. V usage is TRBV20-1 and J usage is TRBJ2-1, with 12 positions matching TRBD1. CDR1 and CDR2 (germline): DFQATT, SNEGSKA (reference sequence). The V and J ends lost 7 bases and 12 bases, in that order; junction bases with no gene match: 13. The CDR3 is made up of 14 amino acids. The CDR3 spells CSVKGTGGQTGQFF. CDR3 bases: TGCAGTGTTAAGGGGACAGGGGGCCAAACAGGGCAGTTCTTC.

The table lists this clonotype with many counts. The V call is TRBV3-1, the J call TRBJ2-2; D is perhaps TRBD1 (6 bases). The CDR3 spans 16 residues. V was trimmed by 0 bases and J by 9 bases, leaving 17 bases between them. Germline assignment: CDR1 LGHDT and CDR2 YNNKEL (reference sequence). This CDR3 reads CASSQDWSGESWELFF. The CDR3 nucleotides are TGTGCCAGCAGCCAAGATTGGTCAGGGGAAAGCTGGGAGCTGTTTTTT.

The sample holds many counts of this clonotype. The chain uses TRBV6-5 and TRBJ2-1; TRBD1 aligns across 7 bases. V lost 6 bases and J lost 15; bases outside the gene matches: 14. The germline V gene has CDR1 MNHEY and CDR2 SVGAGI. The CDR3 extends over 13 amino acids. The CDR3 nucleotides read TGTGCCAGCAGCCCCAGACAGGGCCAGAGGCCGTTCTTC. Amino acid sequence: CASSPRQGQRPFF.

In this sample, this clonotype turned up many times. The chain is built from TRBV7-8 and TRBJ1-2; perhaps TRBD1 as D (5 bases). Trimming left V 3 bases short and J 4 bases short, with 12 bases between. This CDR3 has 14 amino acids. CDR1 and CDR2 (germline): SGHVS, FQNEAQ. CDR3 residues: CASSFWGTSYGYTF. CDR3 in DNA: TGTGCCAGCAGCTTTTGGGGCACCTCCTATGGCTACACCTTC.

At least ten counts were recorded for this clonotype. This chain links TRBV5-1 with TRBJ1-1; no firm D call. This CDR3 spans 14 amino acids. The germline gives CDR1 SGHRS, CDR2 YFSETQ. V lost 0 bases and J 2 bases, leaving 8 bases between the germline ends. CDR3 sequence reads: CASSLDAANTEAFF. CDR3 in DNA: TGCGCCAGCAGCTTGGACGCGGCTAACACTGAAGCTTTCTTT.

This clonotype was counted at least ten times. CDR3: CASSWPRAGELFF. CDR3 sequence (DNA): TGTGCCAGCAGTTGGCCGAGGGCTGGGGAGCTGTTTTTT. This chain connects TRBV6-5 to TRBJ2-2, with a possible D match to TRBD2 (5 bases). Germline loops: CDR1 MNHEY, CDR2 SVGAGI. Trimming took off 4 bases at V and 8 bases at J, with 11 bases between the two ends. The CDR3 has 13 residues.

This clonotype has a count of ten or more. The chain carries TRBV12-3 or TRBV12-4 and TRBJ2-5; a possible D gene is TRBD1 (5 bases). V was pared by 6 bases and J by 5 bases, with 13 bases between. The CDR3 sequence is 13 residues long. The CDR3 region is CASRIGVRETQYF. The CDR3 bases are TGTGCCAGCAGAATAGGGGTGCGGGAGACCCAGTACTTC.